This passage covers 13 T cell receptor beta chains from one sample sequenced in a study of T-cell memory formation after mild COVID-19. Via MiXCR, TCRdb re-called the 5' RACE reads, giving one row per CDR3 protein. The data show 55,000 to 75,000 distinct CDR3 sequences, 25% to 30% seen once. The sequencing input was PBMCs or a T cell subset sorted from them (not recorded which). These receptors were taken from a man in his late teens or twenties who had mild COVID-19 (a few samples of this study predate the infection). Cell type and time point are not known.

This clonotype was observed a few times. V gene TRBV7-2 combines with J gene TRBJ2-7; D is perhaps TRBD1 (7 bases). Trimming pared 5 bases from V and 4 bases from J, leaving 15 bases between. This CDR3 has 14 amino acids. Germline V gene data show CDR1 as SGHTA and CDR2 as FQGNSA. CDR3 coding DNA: TGTGCCAGCAGCCCGACTCCAGGGGGGTACGAGCAGTACTTC. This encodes CASSPTPGGYEQYF. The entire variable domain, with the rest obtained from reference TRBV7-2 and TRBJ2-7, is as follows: GAGVSQSPSNKVTEKGKDVELRCDPISGHTALYWYRQSLGQGLEFLIYFQGNSAPDKSGLPSDRFSAERTGGSVSTLTIQRTQQEDSAVYLCASSPTPGGYEQYFGPGTRLTVT.

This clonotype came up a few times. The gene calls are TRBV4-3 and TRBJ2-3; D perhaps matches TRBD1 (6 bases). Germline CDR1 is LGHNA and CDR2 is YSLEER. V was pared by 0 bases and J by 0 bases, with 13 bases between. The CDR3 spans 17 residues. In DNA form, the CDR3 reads TGCGCCAGCAGCCAAGAGGGGGCAGACATAAGCACAGATACGCAGTATTTT. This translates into CASSQEGADISTDTQYF.

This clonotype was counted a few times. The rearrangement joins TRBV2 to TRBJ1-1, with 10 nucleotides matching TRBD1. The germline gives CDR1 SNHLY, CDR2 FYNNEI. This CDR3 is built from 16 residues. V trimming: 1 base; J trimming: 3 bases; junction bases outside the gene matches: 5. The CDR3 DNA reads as TGTGCCAGCAGTGAAGGAGGGACAGGGGTCCACACTGAAGCTTTCTTT. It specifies CASSEGGTGVHTEAFF. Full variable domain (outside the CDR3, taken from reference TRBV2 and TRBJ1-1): EPEVTQTPSHQVTQMGQEVILRCVPISNHLYFYWYRQILGQKVEFLVSFYNNEISEKSEIFDDQFSVERPDGSNFTLKIRSTKLEDSAMYFCASSEGGTGVHTEAFFGQGTRLTVV.

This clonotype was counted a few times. The CDR3 here is CASSLSMGLAVNEQFF. In nucleotides, the CDR3 is TGTGCCAGCAGTTTATCGATGGGACTAGCGGTCAATGAGCAGTTCTTC. The rearrangement links TRBV27 to TRBJ2-1; 11 bases agree with TRBD2. CDR3 length equals 16 residues. In germline, CDR1 is MNHEY, CDR2 SMNVEV (reference sequence). With V trimmed by 0 bases and J by 6 bases, 4 bases remained unmatched.

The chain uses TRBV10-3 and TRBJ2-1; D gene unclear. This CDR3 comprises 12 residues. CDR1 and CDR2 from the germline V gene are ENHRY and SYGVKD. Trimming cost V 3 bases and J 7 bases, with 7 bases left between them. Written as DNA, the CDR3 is TGTGCCATCAGTGACCAGAGGAATGAGCAGTTCTTC. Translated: CAISDQRNEQFF.

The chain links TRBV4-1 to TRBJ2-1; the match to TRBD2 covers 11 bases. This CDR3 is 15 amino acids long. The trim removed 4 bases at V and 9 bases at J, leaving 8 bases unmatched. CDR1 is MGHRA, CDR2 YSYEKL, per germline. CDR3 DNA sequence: TGCGCCAGCAGCCCCCGTAGCGGGGGGGTCGGTGAGCAGTTCTTC. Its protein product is CASSPRSGGVGEQFF.

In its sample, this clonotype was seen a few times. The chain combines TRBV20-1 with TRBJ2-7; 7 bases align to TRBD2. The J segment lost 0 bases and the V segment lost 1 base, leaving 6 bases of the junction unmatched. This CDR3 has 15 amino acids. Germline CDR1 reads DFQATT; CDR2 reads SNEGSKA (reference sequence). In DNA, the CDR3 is TGCAGTGCTAGAGGCGGGGGTTCCAGCTCCTACGAGCAGTACTTC. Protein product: CSARGGGSSSYEQYF.

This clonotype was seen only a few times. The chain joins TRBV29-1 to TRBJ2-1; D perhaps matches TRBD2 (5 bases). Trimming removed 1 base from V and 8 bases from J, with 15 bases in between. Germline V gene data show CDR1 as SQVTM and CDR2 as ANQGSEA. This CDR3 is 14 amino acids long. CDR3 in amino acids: CSVEVASPGYEQFF. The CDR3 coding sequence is TGCAGCGTTGAAGTAGCGAGCCCCGGCTATGAGCAGTTCTTC.

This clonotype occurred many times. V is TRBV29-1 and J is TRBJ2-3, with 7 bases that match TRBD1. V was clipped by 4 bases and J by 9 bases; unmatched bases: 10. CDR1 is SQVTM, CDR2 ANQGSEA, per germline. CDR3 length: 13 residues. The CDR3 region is CSVAPGTEYTQYF. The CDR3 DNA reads TGCAGCGTTGCCCCCGGGACAGAGTACACGCAGTATTTT.

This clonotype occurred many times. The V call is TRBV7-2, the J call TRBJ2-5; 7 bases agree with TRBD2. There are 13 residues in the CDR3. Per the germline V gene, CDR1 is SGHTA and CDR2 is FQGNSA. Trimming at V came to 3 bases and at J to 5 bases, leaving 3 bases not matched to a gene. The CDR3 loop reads CASSFGDYETQYF. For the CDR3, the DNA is TGTGCCAGCAGCTTCGGGGACTACGAGACCCAGTACTTC.

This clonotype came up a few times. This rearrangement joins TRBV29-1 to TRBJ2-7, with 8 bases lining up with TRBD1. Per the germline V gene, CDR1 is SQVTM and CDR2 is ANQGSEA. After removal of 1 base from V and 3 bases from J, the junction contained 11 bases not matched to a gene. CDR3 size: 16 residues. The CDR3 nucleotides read TGCAGCGTTGAAGGTGGTGGACAGGGTGCCTTCTACGAGCAGTACTTC. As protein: CSVEGGGQGAFYEQYF.

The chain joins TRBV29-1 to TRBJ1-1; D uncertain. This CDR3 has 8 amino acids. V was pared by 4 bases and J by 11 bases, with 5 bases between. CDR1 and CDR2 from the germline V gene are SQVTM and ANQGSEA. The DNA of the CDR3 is TGCAGCGTTGGAGGGGCTTTCTTT. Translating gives CSVGGAFF.

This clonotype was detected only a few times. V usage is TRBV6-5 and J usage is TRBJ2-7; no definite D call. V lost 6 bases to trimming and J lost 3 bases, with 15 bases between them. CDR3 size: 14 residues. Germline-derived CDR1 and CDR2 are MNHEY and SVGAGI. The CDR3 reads CASSHLWGNYEQYF. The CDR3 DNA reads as TGTGCCAGCAGCCACTTGTGGGGAAACTACGAGCAGTACTTC.